This TCR beta chain was profiled in a study of a mutant IDH1 vaccine in newly diagnosed glioma. Study summary: Vaccine dosing followed radiotherapy by 4-6 weeks, or accompanied temozolomide cycles. Earlier therapy was either radiotherapy, temozolomide, or both, and most got both.

The CDR3 extends over 13 amino acids. Germline CDR1 is GTSNPN and CDR2 is SVGIG (reference sequence). V was pared by 4 bases and J by 2 bases, with 11 bases between. Described time point: week 11, during vaccination. All doses held 300 ug of mutant IDH1 20-mer peptide, with topical imiquimod. Astrocytomas found in donors were new, WHO grade 3 or 4, IDH1-mutant and ATRX-lost. Remarks on this clone: Its specificity is not known.

TCRdb keeps only in-frame clones here, not all; method: immunoSEQ multiplex PCR. The table records more than 55,000 clones, less than 85% of them present only once. Study findings and constraints: Among top peripheral T cell clonotypes, changes seemed unrelated to pseudoprogression.

The sample consisted of PBMCs, taken from a glioma patient whose treatment included an IDH1 peptide vaccine. This sequence was found in a man aged 25 to 40 with glioma. The chain employs TRBV30 and TRBJ2-5, with D possibly being TRBD2 (7 bases). The CDR3 DNA sequence: TGTGCCTGGAAAGGGGGGGAGCAAGAGACCCAGTACTTC. It is translated as CAWKGGEQETQYF.